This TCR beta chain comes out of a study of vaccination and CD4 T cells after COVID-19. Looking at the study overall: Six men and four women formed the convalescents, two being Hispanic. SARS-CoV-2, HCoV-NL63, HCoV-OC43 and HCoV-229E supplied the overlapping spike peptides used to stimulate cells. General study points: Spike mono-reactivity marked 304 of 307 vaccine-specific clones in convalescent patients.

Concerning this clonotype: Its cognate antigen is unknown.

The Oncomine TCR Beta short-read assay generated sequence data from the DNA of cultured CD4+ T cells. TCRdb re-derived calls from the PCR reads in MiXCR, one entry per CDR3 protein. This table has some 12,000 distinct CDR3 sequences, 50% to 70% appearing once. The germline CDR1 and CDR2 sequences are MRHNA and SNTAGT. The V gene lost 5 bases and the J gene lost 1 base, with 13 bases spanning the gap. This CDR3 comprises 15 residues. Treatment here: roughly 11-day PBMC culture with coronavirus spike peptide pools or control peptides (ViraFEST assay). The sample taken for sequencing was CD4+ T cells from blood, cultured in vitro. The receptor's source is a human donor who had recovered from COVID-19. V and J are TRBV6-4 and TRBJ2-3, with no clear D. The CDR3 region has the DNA TGTGCCAGCAGTCAAGGCGCGGACGGCACAGATACGCAGTATTTT. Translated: CASSQGADGTDTQYF.